This TCR beta chain was profiled in a study of blood T cell repertoires in COVID-19. Assay used: immunoSEQ multiplex PCR; TCRdb lists only in-frame clones, some missing. Of around 290,000 clones in the sample, 90% were seen once. Germline V gene sequence: CDR1 KGHDR, CDR2 SFDVKD. Losses at the gene ends were 4 bases for V and 4 bases for J; bases not matched to a gene: 5. There are 16 residues in the CDR3. V and J are TRBV24-1 and TRBJ2-1; 11 positions match TRBD1. The source is a woman aged 30 to 39 who had recovered from COVID-19. The sequenced sample was PBMCs or T cells enriched from blood (not recorded which). The DNA of the CDR3 is TGTGCCACCAGTGACCGGGACAGGGGGGGGTACAATGAGCAGTTCTTC. It translates to CATSDRDRGGYNEQFF.